Included here is one TCR beta chain sequence, with context. Its cognate antigen is unknown. Here immunoSEQ multiplex PCR was the method, and the copy in TCRdb shows in-frame clones only, minus some. The table records roughly 120,000 clones, about 80% of them present only once. The entry originates in a study of radiotherapy plus CTLA-4 blockade in lung cancer. General study results and limits: Radiotherapy with ipilimumab was followed by blood expansion of tumor-derived clones.

With 5 bases clipped from V and 7 bases from J, the junction kept 9 bases outside the gene matches. Germline CDR1 reads SGHTA; CDR2 reads FQGTGA. The CDR3 has 16 amino acids. The chain uses TRBV7-3 and TRBJ2-1, with 12 bases fitting TRBD2. The input for sequencing was peripheral blood, taken from a patient treated with radiotherapy plus ipilimumab. The TCR sequence derives from a human donor with non-small cell lung cancer that progressed on radiotherapy plus ipilimumab. Some clones in this sample may be carry-over from other donors' samples. The CDR3 bases are TGTGCCAGCAGCACCCTAGCGGGGGGGCCTGCAAATGAGCAGTTCTTC. This codes for CASSTLAGGPANEQFF. Using reference TRBV7-3 and TRBJ2-1 for the parts outside the CDR3, the full variable domain is GAGVSQTPSNKVTEKGKYVELRCDPISGHTALYWYRQSLGQGPEFLIYFQGTGAADDSGLPNDRFFAVRPEGSVSTLKIQRTERGDSAVYLCASSTLAGGPANEQFFGPGTRLTVL.